Following are 7 T cell receptor beta chains from one sample sequenced in a study of T cell clonality in common variable immunodeficiency. Produced via immunoSEQ multiplex PCR; TCRdb's table is partial and in-frame only. The sample is made up of about 39,000 clones, none counted only once. Sequences were obtained from peripheral blood mononuclear cells. Receptors originate from a person between 18 and 69 years old in good health.

This clone occurred many times. The read comes to an end 3 residues before the CDR3 does, leaving the germline J gene to fill in the end. V is TRBV5-1 and J is TRBJ2-2, with D perhaps matching TRBD1 (5 bases). V lost 5 bases, J lost 5 bases, and 13 bases lay in between. The CDR3 runs to 14 residues. CDR1 SGHRS and CDR2 YFSETQ come from the germline V gene. This CDR3 reads CASRGVLETGELFF. The sequenced part of the CDR3 DNA is TGCGCCAGCAGAGGGGTCCTTGAGACCGGGGAG.

With respect to this clone: The read halts 3 residues ahead of the CDR3 end, with the missing end drawn from the germline J gene. The rearrangement joins TRBV7-2 to TRBJ1-2; possibly TRBD1 for D (6 bases). The CDR3 loop spans 15 amino acids. The germline CDR1 and CDR2 sequences are SGHTA and FQGNSA. CDR3: CASRLSGGRSYDYTF. The CDR3 DNA, read in part, is TGTGCCAGCAGGCTTAGCGGGGGGCGGTCTTACGAC.

The CDR3 here is CASSSIQGAGQPQYF. The sequenced CDR3 bases are TGTGCCAGCAGCTCGATACAGGGGGCAGGACAGCCG. The rearrangement joins TRBV7-2 to TRBJ2-3, with 9 bases aligning to TRBD1. Coverage ceases 3 residues before the CDR3 finishes, and the germline J gene fills in the end. The germline V gene encodes CDR1 SGHTA and CDR2 FQGNSA. The CDR3 extends over 15 amino acids.

This clone was recorded at least ten times. The missing CDR3 end, 3 residues past where the read stops, is filled in from the germline J gene. The V gene is TRBV9, the J gene TRBJ2-3, with a tentative D call TRBD2 (6 bases). The CDR3 extends over 13 amino acids. The germline CDR1 and CDR2 sequences are SGDLS and YYNGEE. The part of the CDR3 DNA that was read is TGTGCCAGCAGCGTAGGGGGACTTAAAACG. Its protein product is CASSVGGLKT. The full-length CDR3 reads as CASSVGGLKTQYF.

This clone has more than one count but fewer than ten. Coverage ceases 3 residues before the CDR3 finishes, and the germline J gene fills in the end. The chain recombines TRBV6-2 or TRBV6-3 with TRBJ2-5; the match to TRBD2 covers 10 bases. The ends lost 8 bases at V and 5 bases at J; junction bases unmatched: 11. This CDR3 is built from 15 residues. CDR1 MNHEY and CDR2 SVGEGT come from the germline V gene. CDR3 bases read: TGTGCCAGCGGTCCACGGACTAGCGGACCGGAGACC. Translating gives CASGPRTSGPET. The whole CDR3 is CASGPRTSGPETQYF.

This clone was recorded at least ten times. Coverage ceases 3 residues before the CDR3 finishes, and the germline J gene fills in the end. The V and J genes are TRBV6-2 or TRBV6-3 and TRBJ1-5; the D is unclear. Trimming cost V 3 bases and J 0 bases, with 3 bases left between them. The CDR3 is made up of 13 amino acids. The germline V gene has CDR1 MNHEY and CDR2 SVGEGT. The CDR3 bases that were read are TGTGCCAGCAGTTATAGTAGCAATCAGCCC. It encodes CASSYSSNQP. The whole CDR3 reads CASSYSSNQPQHF.

Details on this clone: Sequencing ends 3 residues short of the CDR3 end; the germline J gene provides the rest. The rearrangement links TRBV7-2 to TRBJ1-1, with 7 bases matching TRBD1. The germline CDR1 and CDR2 sequences are SGHTA and FQGNSA. V lost 2 bases, J lost 5 bases, and 5 bases stayed unmatched. The CDR3 runs 14 residues. CDR3 loop: CASSLKGAWTEAFF. Incomplete CDR3 DNA: TGTGCCAGCAGCTTAAAGGGGGCGTGGACTGAA. Full variable domain (outside the CDR3, taken from reference TRBV7-2 and TRBJ1-1): GAGVSQSPSNKVTEKGKDVELRCDPISGHTALYWYRQSLGQGLEFLIYFQGNSAPDKSGLPSDRFSAERTGGSVSTLTIQRTQQEDSAVYLCASSLKGAWTEAFFGQGTRLTVV.